One sample yielded the 29 T cell receptor beta chains listed below, sequenced in a study of T cell responses to AZD1222 COVID-19 vaccine. Clones were read by immunoSEQ multiplex PCR, and TCRdb kept only the in-frame ones, dropping some. This table has about 120,000 clones, around 94% appearing once. The material was peripheral blood, obtained 28 days after the second AZD1222 dose. The receptors here all came from an adult who received the AZD1222 COVID-19 vaccine.

This clone was detected only once. This chain links TRBV5-1 with TRBJ1-2; possibly TRBD1 for D (6 bases). The germline V and J ends were trimmed by 0 bases and 8 bases, with 17 bases remaining between them. The CDR3 runs to 15 residues. Germline V CDR1 and CDR2: SGHRS, YFSETQ. The CDR3 here is CASSLGSGAHLGYTF. Here the CDR3 DNA reads TGCGCCAGCAGCTTGGGGTCGGGGGCCCACCTCGGCTACACCTTC. The full variable domain, completed using reference TRBV5-1 and TRBJ1-2, is KAGVTQTPRYLIKTRGQQVTLSCSPISGHRSVSWYQQTPGQGLQFLFEYFSETQRNKGNFPGRFSGRQFSNSRSEMNVSTLELGDSALYLCASSLGSGAHLGYTFGSGTRLTVV.

The chain uses TRBV29-1 and TRBJ2-6; D assignment may be TRBD1 or TRBD2 (6 bases each). V gave up 3 bases and J gave up 2 bases, with 8 bases separating them. Per germline, CDR1 SQVTM and CDR2 ANQGSEA. The CDR3 has 14 residues. CDR3 nucleotides: TGCAGCGTTGAGGGGGGCGCTGGGGCCAACGTCCTGACTTTC. This encodes CSVEGGAGANVLTF.

The genes are TRBV7-2 and TRBJ2-7; no clear D. This CDR3 spans 13 amino acids. Germline V CDR1 and CDR2: SGHTA, FQGNSA. Trimming cost V 5 bases and J 5 bases, with 13 bases left between them. The CDR3 DNA is TGTGCCAGCAGCCCCGCCGCAGGAGACGAGCAGTACTTC. It encodes CASSPAAGDEQYF.

The chain couples TRBV3-1 (or the pseudogene TRBV3-2) to TRBJ1-1; no firm D call. Trimming pared 3 bases from V and 10 bases from J, leaving 9 bases between. CDR1 LGHDT and CDR2 YNNKEL come from the germline V gene (reference sequence). The CDR3 is 11 amino acids. The CDR3 DNA is TGTGCCAGCAGCCAGCGAACCTTAGCTTTCTTT. Protein: CASSQRTLAFF.

The chain carries TRBV7-8 and TRBJ2-2; D remains ambiguous. Trimming pared 3 bases from V and 1 base from J, leaving 15 bases between. The length of the CDR3 is 17 residues. Germline V lookup: CDR1 SGHVS, CDR2 FQNEAQ. CDR3 in amino acids: CASSFESHPGNTGELFF. The CDR3 DNA reads TGTGCCAGCAGCTTCGAATCTCACCCAGGGAACACCGGGGAGCTGTTTTTT.

This clone occurred once. The chain uses TRBV14 and TRBJ2-3; no reliable D call. This CDR3 has 14 residues. V was shortened by 0 bases and J by 5 bases, with 9 bases between the two germline ends. CDR1 is SGHDN and CDR2 is FVKESK in the germline V gene. CDR3 sequence reads: CASSQEKMRDTQYF. The CDR3 DNA sequence: TGTGCCAGCAGCCAAGAAAAGATGCGAGATACGCAGTATTTT.

V is TRBV6-5 and J is TRBJ1-4; TRBD1 is a possible D gene (5 bases). The V gene's germline CDR1 is MNHEY and CDR2 SVGAGI. This CDR3 comprises 15 residues. The V end was cut by 5 bases, the J end by 4 bases, with 14 bases between. CDR3 nucleotide sequence: TGTGCCAGCAGTACCGCGGGACGGAATAATGAAAAACTGTTTTTT. Protein sequence: CASSTAGRNNEKLFF.

The rearrangement uses TRBV19 and TRBJ2-7, with 7 nucleotides matching TRBD2. The V gene's germline CDR1 is LNHDA and CDR2 SQIVND (reference sequence). J was trimmed by 1 base and V by 3 bases; bases with no gene match: 3. CDR3 size: 14 residues. CDR3 residues: CASSIASGSYEQYF. The CDR3 DNA reads TGTGCCAGTAGTATCGCTAGCGGTTCCTACGAGCAGTACTTC.

This CDR3 is CASSPDRYGYTF. DNA of the CDR3: TGTGCCAGCAGCCCCGACCGCTATGGCTACACCTTC. The chain combines TRBV3-1 (or the pseudogene TRBV3-2) with TRBJ1-2; D gene unclear. The CDR3 runs to 12 residues. Trimming took 4 bases from V and 4 from J, leaving 7 bases between them. Germline V gene sequence: CDR1 LGHDT, CDR2 YNNKEL (reference sequence).

The gene calls are TRBV28 and TRBJ2-5; the D is unclear. From germline, CDR1 is MDHEN and CDR2 SYDVKM. Trimming removed 4 bases from V and 4 bases from J, with 13 bases in between. This CDR3 is built from 14 residues. Here the CDR3 reads CASSSARWPETQYF. CDR3 in DNA: TGTGCCAGCAGTTCTGCGAGATGGCCAGAGACCCAGTACTTC.

The chain uses TRBV15 and TRBJ1-3, with a possible D match to TRBD1 (5 bases). CDR3 length: 15 residues. The germline gives CDR1 LNHNV, CDR2 YYDKDF (reference sequence). V lost 0 bases to trimming and J lost 2 bases, with 8 bases between them. The chain's CDR3 is CATSRDSGTGNTIYF. DNA for the CDR3: TGTGCCACCAGCAGAGATTCAGGGACTGGAAACACCATATATTTT. The entire variable domain, with the rest obtained from reference TRBV15 and TRBJ1-3, is as follows: DAMVIQNPRYQVTQFGKPVTLSCSQTLNHNVMYWYQQKSSQAPKLLFHYYDKDFNNEADTPDNFQSRRPNTSFCFLDIRSPGLGDTAMYLCATSRDSGTGNTIYFGEGSWLTVV.

This clone was seen more than once but under ten times. The gene calls are TRBV28 and TRBJ2-7; 8 nucleotides align to TRBD2. Germline V gene sequence: CDR1 MDHEN, CDR2 SYDVKM. This CDR3 is 19 amino acids long. V was pared by 4 bases and J by 7 bases, with 24 bases of the junction left unmatched. The CDR3: CASSSPGGGSGLGRREQYF. The CDR3 DNA sequence: TGTGCCAGCAGTTCCCCCGGGGGGGGGTCGGGTCTAGGTCGGCGGGAGCAGTACTTC.

The CDR3 loop reads CATFGQPQHF. In nucleotides, the CDR3 is TGCGCCACCTTCGGTCAGCCCCAGCATTTT. This chain connects TRBV10-1 to TRBJ1-5; D is unresolved. The CDR3 contains 10 residues. Germline assignment: CDR1 WNHNN and CDR2 SYGVQD (reference sequence). Trimming shortened V by 10 bases and J by 6 bases, and 7 bases separated the two germline ends.

This chain links TRBV13 with TRBJ2-1, with no clear D. The CDR3 length is 12 residues. V lost 1 base to trimming and J lost 9 bases, with 7 bases between them. Per the germline V gene, CDR1 is PRHDT and CDR2 is FYEKMQ (reference sequence). For the CDR3, the DNA is TGTGCCAGCAGCTTAGTTGTCGGTGAGCAGTTCTTC. Translation gives CASSLVVGEQFF.

CDR3 in DNA: TGTGCCAGCAGCATGGAGGACAATGATGGCGAGCAGTACTTC. It codes for CASSMEDNDGEQYF. This sequence joins TRBV5-6 and TRBJ2-7, with D possibly being TRBD1 or TRBD2 (5 bases each). Germline V gives CDR1 SGHDT, CDR2 YYEEEE. V was shortened by 4 bases and J by 6 bases, with 17 bases between the two germline ends. The CDR3 length is 14 residues.

The chain carries TRBV30 and TRBJ2-5, with D possibly being TRBD2 (6 bases). The germline gives CDR1 GTSNPN, CDR2 SVGIG (reference sequence). Trimming stripped 1 base from V and 3 bases from J, with 9 bases between. The CDR3 runs to 13 residues. The CDR3 region is CAWSAGVKETQYF. In DNA, the CDR3 is TGTGCCTGGAGTGCGGGGGTTAAAGAGACCCAGTACTTC.

A single count supports this clone. The chain joins TRBV28 to TRBJ1-2; D is unresolved. Germline CDR1 and CDR2: MDHEN and SYDVKM. Deletions cut 3 bases from V and 3 bases from J, with 14 bases between. The length of the CDR3 is 15 residues. The CDR3 DNA follows: TGTGCCAGCAGTTTCCGGATAGCTACTTACTATGGCTACACCTTC. Residues: CASSFRIATYYGYTF.

This rearrangement joins TRBV7-8 to TRBJ2-7, with D unresolved. Between the trimmed V and J ends, which lost 0 bases and 3 bases, there was a span of 9 bases. Germline CDR1 reads SGHVS; CDR2 reads FQNEAQ. This CDR3 contains 14 residues. The CDR3 DNA follows: TGTGCCAGCAGCTTAGCGAATTTGGTCTACGAGCAGTACTTC. Protein product: CASSLANLVYEQYF.

The rearrangement links TRBV10-1 to TRBJ2-1; 8 nucleotides agree with TRBD2. Germline values: CDR1 WNHNN, CDR2 SYGVQD (reference sequence). Trimming took 0 bases from V and 5 from J; bases not matched to a gene: 6. The CDR3 is 16 residues long. This chain's CDR3 is CASSESSGRFDNEQFF. The CDR3 nucleotides read TGCGCCAGCAGTGAGTCGAGCGGGAGATTCGACAATGAGCAGTTCTTC.

The chain is built from TRBV10-3 and TRBJ2-2, with TRBD2 matching over 8 bases. Germline V gives CDR1 ENHRY, CDR2 SYGVKD. The CDR3 totals 15 residues. V gave up 7 bases and J gave up 5 bases; unmatched junction bases: 9. The CDR3 nucleotides read TGTGCCATCACTGGAAAGCGGGAGCGGACCGGGGAGCTGTTTTTT. Protein sequence: CAITGKRERTGELFF.

The rearrangement links TRBV20-1 to TRBJ2-7, with D tentatively TRBD2 (5 bases). CDR1 DFQATT and CDR2 SNEGSKA come from the germline V gene (reference sequence). CDR3 length: 13 amino acids. The V and J ends lost 3 bases and 3 bases respectively, with 12 bases between them. CDR3 in DNA: TGCAGTGCTAGTCTAGTGGGGAGCTACGAGCAGTACTTC. Protein: CSASLVGSYEQYF.

The V gene is TRBV3-1 (or the pseudogene TRBV3-2), the J gene TRBJ2-1; no reliable D call. With 4 bases removed from V and 0 bases from J, the gap between germline ends came to 10 bases. There are 15 residues in the CDR3. The germline CDR1 and CDR2 sequences are LGHDT and YNNKEL (reference sequence). The CDR3 sequence is CASSLSRRSYNEQFF. The CDR3 bases are TGTGCCAGCAGCCTATCTCGTCGCTCCTACAATGAGCAGTTCTTC.

The rearrangement joins TRBV27 to TRBJ1-1; D call uncertain. The V and J ends lost 0 bases and 8 bases respectively, with 10 bases between them. Germline assignment: CDR1 MNHEY and CDR2 SMNVEV (reference sequence). This CDR3 region has 13 residues. CDR3 nucleotide sequence: TGTGCCAGCAGTTTATCGAGGGCTTCAGAAGCTTTCTTT. Translation: CASSLSRASEAFF.

A single count supports this clone. V gene TRBV5-1 combines with J gene TRBJ1-3; TRBD1 matches 8 bases. Unmatched junction bases numbered 14, after V lost 8 bases and J lost 4 bases. The length of the CDR3 is 16 residues. Per the germline V gene, CDR1 is SGHRS and CDR2 is YFSETQ. The CDR3, as DNA: TGCGCCAGTATAGCCTCAGGGGGCGCGAAAGGAAACACCATATATTTT. Translated: CASIASGGAKGNTIYF. The whole variable domain, remainder taken from reference TRBV5-1 and TRBJ1-3, is KAGVTQTPRYLIKTRGQQVTLSCSPISGHRSVSWYQQTPGQGLQFLFEYFSETQRNKGNFPGRFSGRQFSNSRSEMNVSTLELGDSALYLCASIASGGAKGNTIYFGEGSWLTVV.

The chain combines TRBV14 with TRBJ2-3; the D gene is possibly TRBD2 (5 bases). The CDR3 sequence is 14 residues long. Trimming took off 1 base at V and 6 bases at J, with 11 bases between the two ends. Germline V gene data show CDR1 as SGHDN and CDR2 as FVKESK. The CDR3 loop reads CASSQAGLYDTQYF. For the CDR3, the DNA is TGTGCCAGCAGCCAAGCGGGGTTGTACGATACGCAGTATTTT.

The chain joins TRBV7-9 to TRBJ1-5, with D possibly being TRBD1 (6 bases). This CDR3 has 14 residues. V was cut by 3 bases and J by 3 bases, with 9 bases left in between. Germline V lookup: CDR1 SEHNR, CDR2 FQNEAQ (reference sequence). DNA for the CDR3: TGTGCCAGCAGCTTTGACAGGACCAATCAGCCCCAGCATTTT. Encoded protein: CASSFDRTNQPQHF.

CDR3 DNA sequence: TGTGCCAGCAGTCGGACAGGGGACGGCTACACCTTC. Protein product: CASSRTGDGYTF. The rearrangement uses TRBV27 and TRBJ1-2; the match to TRBD1 covers 9 bases. Germline CDR1 is MNHEY and CDR2 is SMNVEV (reference sequence). J was trimmed by 8 bases and V by 5 bases; bases with no gene match: 3. CDR3 length: 12 residues.

V gene TRBV28 combines with J gene TRBJ1-2; D gene uncertain. V lost 5 bases to trimming and J lost 7 bases, with 20 bases between them. Germline V CDR1 and CDR2: MDHEN, SYDVKM. The CDR3 totals 15 residues. CDR3 protein: CASSRDTVVSSGYTF. Here the CDR3 DNA reads TGTGCCAGCAGTCGAGACACGGTAGTCTCGAGTGGCTACACCTTC.

This CDR3 reads CAISEGNRRENWYGYTF. CDR3 DNA sequence: TGTGCCATCAGTGAAGGGAACCGCCGGGAGAATTGGTATGGCTACACCTTC. This sequence joins TRBV10-3 and TRBJ1-2; D gene unclear. With 3 bases removed from V and 5 bases from J, the gap between germline ends came to 22 bases. CDR1 is ENHRY, CDR2 SYGVKD, per germline. The CDR3 contains 17 residues.